Listed here are 30 T cell receptor beta chains from one sample, sequenced in a study of blood T cell repertoires in COVID-19. Sequenced by immunoSEQ multiplex PCR; TCRdb stores in-frame clones only, minus some. The table lists roughly 140,000 clones, approximately 88% of them singletons. Sequenced material: PBMCs or T cells enriched from blood (not recorded which). These receptors came from a woman in her 30s with acute COVID-19.

The rearrangement joins TRBV6-5 to TRBJ1-2; D is possibly TRBD1 (6 bases). The CDR3 is 14 amino acids. CDR1 and CDR2 from the germline V gene are MNHEY and SVGAGI. Trimming cost V 4 bases and J 7 bases, with 16 bases left between them. The CDR3 reads CASSWEQGIAGYTF. The CDR3 region has the DNA TGTGCCAGCAGTTGGGAACAGGGTATTGCTGGCTACACCTTC.

The chain uses TRBV3-1 (or the pseudogene TRBV3-2) and TRBJ2-4, with 9 bases fitting TRBD2. The germline gives CDR1 LGHDT, CDR2 YNNKEL (reference sequence). This CDR3 spans 14 amino acids. V lost 1 base and J lost 5; bases outside the gene matches: 0. The CDR3 protein is CASSQASGENIQYF. The DNA for the CDR3 is TGTGCCAGCAGCCAAGCTAGCGGGGAAAACATTCAGTACTTC.

The chain couples TRBV24-1 to TRBJ2-2, with 9 bases that match TRBD1. Germline V gene data show CDR1 as KGHDR and CDR2 as SFDVKD. This CDR3 spans 14 amino acids. After removal of 6 bases from V and 3 bases from J, the junction contained 1 base not matched to a gene. In DNA, the CDR3 is TGTGCCACCAGTCGGACAGGGGACACCGGGGAGCTGTTTTTT. Translating it yields CATSRTGDTGELFF.

V usage is TRBV6-2 or TRBV6-3 and J usage is TRBJ2-1; 11 bases are shared with TRBD1. Germline V CDR1 and CDR2: MNHEY, SVGEGT. V lost 5 bases and J lost 7; bases outside the gene matches: 7. CDR3 length equals 15 residues. The CDR3, as DNA: TGTGCCAGCAGTAGCCGGGACAGGGGGGTAAATGAGCAGTTCTTC. The encoded protein is CASSSRDRGVNEQFF.

The genes are TRBV28 and TRBJ2-3; 9 nucleotides line up with TRBD1. This CDR3 contains 16 residues. V trimming: 2 bases; J trimming: 3 bases; junction bases outside the gene matches: 6. CDR1 MDHEN and CDR2 SYDVKM come from the germline V gene. CDR3 sequence reads: CASSLATDRGTDTQYF. The CDR3 DNA reads as TGTGCCAGCAGTTTAGCGACGGACAGGGGAACAGATACGCAGTATTTT.

The rearrangement uses TRBV27 and TRBJ2-6; TRBD2 aligns across 8 bases. CDR1 is MNHEY and CDR2 is SMNVEV in the germline V gene (reference sequence). J gave up 0 bases and V 1 base, and 8 bases lay outside the gene matches. The CDR3 extends over 19 amino acids. This CDR3 reads CASSLFGGGSSSGANVLTF. The CDR3 bases are TGTGCCAGCAGTTTATTCGGGGGGGGCTCGAGCTCTGGGGCCAACGTCCTGACTTTC.

This chain uses TRBV6-6 with TRBJ1-5; D remains ambiguous. CDR3 length equals 15 residues. V shed 6 bases and J shed 3 bases, with 15 bases lying between them. Germline CDR1 is MNHNY and CDR2 is SVGAGI (reference sequence). The CDR3 here is CASRSPAAVNQPQHF. The CDR3 nucleotides read TGTGCCAGCAGATCCCCGGCGGCAGTCAATCAGCCCCAGCATTTT.

The chain combines TRBV7-8 with TRBJ1-1; weak D call: TRBD1 (6 bases). The germline V gene has CDR1 SGHVS and CDR2 FQNEAQ. The CDR3 has 15 amino acids. The germline V and J ends were trimmed by 1 base and 4 bases, with 13 bases remaining between them. The CDR3 coding sequence is TGTGCCAGCAGCTTAGGGCGGGGGCGCGGCACTGAAGCTTTCTTT. This translates into CASSLGRGRGTEAFF.

The chain combines TRBV2 with TRBJ2-5; 8 bases are a match to TRBD2. CDR3 length: 14 residues. Germline V gene lookup returns CDR1 SNHLY and CDR2 FYNNEI. J was trimmed by 5 bases and V by 8 bases; bases with no gene match: 10. Here the CDR3 reads CASRPAPGGETQYF. In DNA, the CDR3 is TGTGCCAGCCGCCCGGCACCGGGGGGGGAGACCCAGTACTTC.

The V call is TRBV3-1 (or the pseudogene TRBV3-2), the J call TRBJ2-1, with TRBD2 identical over 10 bases. The germline V gene encodes CDR1 LGHDT and CDR2 YNNKEL (reference sequence). V shed 0 bases, J shed 4 bases, and the junction held 12 bases outside the gene matches. CDR3 length: 19 residues. The CDR3 spells CASSQDWVQREGEYNEQFF. The CDR3 nucleotides read TGTGCCAGCAGCCAAGATTGGGTCCAGCGGGAGGGCGAGTACAATGAGCAGTTCTTC.

The chain employs TRBV15 and TRBJ2-7; 9 nucleotides align to TRBD1. The CDR3 has 16 amino acids. V lost 0 bases and J lost 3; bases outside the gene matches: 6. The germline gives CDR1 LNHNV, CDR2 YYDKDF (reference sequence). The CDR3 loop reads CATSRDLGTGFYEQYF. CDR3 bases: TGTGCCACCAGCAGAGATCTGGGGACAGGGTTCTACGAGCAGTACTTC.

V gene TRBV27 combines with J gene TRBJ2-1; D possibly corresponds to TRBD1 (6 bases). Trimming took off 6 bases at V and 8 bases at J, with 20 bases between the two ends. Germline V gives CDR1 MNHEY, CDR2 SMNVEV (reference sequence). The CDR3 is 15 amino acids. DNA of the CDR3: TGTGCCAGCAGGAGGGGGAGTTCCCTTATGGATGAGCAGTTCTTC. It translates to CASRRGSSLMDEQFF.

The gene calls are TRBV3-1 (or the pseudogene TRBV3-2) and TRBJ2-1, with D perhaps TRBD2 (5 bases). V lost 3 bases, J lost 6 bases, and 9 bases lay in between. The CDR3 loop spans 13 amino acids. Germline CDR1 reads LGHDT; CDR2 reads YNNKEL (reference sequence). The CDR3, as DNA: TGTGCCAGCAGCCACCACAGCGGCAATGAGCAGTTCTTC. Translated: CASSHHSGNEQFF.

The chain joins TRBV7-2 to TRBJ1-3, with TRBD1 matching 10 bases. This CDR3 contains 16 residues. After removal of 5 bases from V and 7 bases from J, the junction contained 11 bases not matched to a gene. CDR1 SGHTA and CDR2 FQGNSA come from the germline V gene. In nucleotides, the CDR3 is TGTGCCAGCAGCCTTGATCCCGGGACAGGGGCCAACACCATATATTTT. Residues: CASSLDPGTGANTIYF.

A few counts support this clone. At one end the junction does not follow the germline gene, possibly because of a read error. The chain is built from TRBV2 and TRBJ2-5, with D perhaps TRBD2 (6 bases). The CDR3 covers 9 residues. CDR1 and CDR2 from the germline V gene are SNHLY and FYNNEI. The CDR3 loop is CASGGLTHF. DNA for the CDR3: TGTGCCAGCGGGGGGTTGACGCACTTC.

This chain connects TRBV7-2 to TRBJ1-1; 7 positions agree with TRBD1. Looked up from germline, CDR1 is SGHTA and CDR2 is FQGNSA. Trimming cost V 5 bases and J 1 base; bases outside gene matches: 13. The CDR3 contains 17 residues. The CDR3, as DNA: TGTGCCAGCAGCCCCCGGCCCCCGACAGGGTGGAACACTGAAGCTTTCTTT. Amino acids: CASSPRPPTGWNTEAFF.

CDR3: CASSHERQGAPEKLFF. CDR3 in DNA: TGCGCCAGCAGCCACGAGAGACAGGGGGCGCCTGAAAAACTGTTTTTT. The gene calls are TRBV4-3 and TRBJ1-4; 10 bases match TRBD1. The J segment lost 7 bases and the V segment lost 3 bases, leaving 8 bases of the junction unmatched. The CDR3 contains 16 residues. Germline-derived CDR1 and CDR2 are LGHNA and YSLEER.

This clone was seen a single time. This chain connects TRBV24-1 to TRBJ2-1, with TRBD1 matching over 9 bases. Germline CDR1 and CDR2: KGHDR and SFDVKD. J was trimmed by 6 bases and V by 3 bases; bases with no gene match: 8. The CDR3 runs 16 residues. The CDR3 nucleotides are TGTGCCACCAGTGATGCGACAGGGGGTGCGGGCAATGAGCAGTTCTTC. Protein product: CATSDATGGAGNEQFF.

This clone was seen only once. The gene calls are TRBV30 and TRBJ1-3; 10 bases are a match to TRBD1. J lost 0 bases, V lost 4 bases, and 9 bases had no gene match. CDR3 length: 17 residues. Germline assignment: CDR1 GTSNPN and CDR2 SVGIG (reference sequence). DNA for the CDR3: TGTGCCTGGACCCGGGACAGGGGAGGCCTCTCTGGAAACACCATATATTTT. Its translation is CAWTRDRGGLSGNTIYF.

V gene TRBV6-5 combines with J gene TRBJ2-1; 11 bases map to TRBD2. The CDR3 loop spans 14 amino acids. The ends lost 5 bases at V and 6 bases at J; junction bases unmatched: 3. Germline V lookup: CDR1 MNHEY, CDR2 SVGAGI. DNA of the CDR3: TGTGCCAGCAGTAGCCTAGCGGGAGGCAATGAGCAGTTCTTC. Translated, it gives CASSSLAGGNEQFF.

The rearrangement uses TRBV11-2 and TRBJ2-3, with 14 bases that match TRBD2. CDR3 size: 17 residues. The V and J ends lost 1 base and 4 bases, in that order; junction bases with no gene match: 4. The germline V gene has CDR1 SGHAT and CDR2 FQNNGV. The CDR3 DNA reads TGTGCCAGCAGCTTAGTTGGGACTAGCGGGAGCCCAGATACGCAGTATTTT. It yields the protein CASSLVGTSGSPDTQYF. The full variable domain, in which reference TRBV11-2 and TRBJ2-3 provide the parts outside the CDR3, is EAGVAQSPRYKIIEKRQSVAFWCNPISGHATLYWYQQILGQGPKLLIQFQNNGVVDDSQLPKDRFSAERLKGVDSTLKIQPAKLEDSAVYLCASSLVGTSGSPDTQYFGPGTRLTVL.

The chain uses TRBV9 and TRBJ2-5; D unclear. This CDR3 region has 13 residues. The germline V gene encodes CDR1 SGDLS and CDR2 YYNGEE. Deletions cut 0 bases from V and 5 bases from J, with 8 bases between. The CDR3 here is CASSVDVAETQYF. In nucleotides, the CDR3 is TGTGCCAGCAGCGTAGATGTGGCCGAGACCCAGTACTTC.

The V and J genes are TRBV6-4 and TRBJ2-3, with D perhaps matching TRBD2 (5 bases). Looked up from germline, CDR1 is MRHNA and CDR2 is SNTAGT. The CDR3 loop spans 13 amino acids. Trimming left V 5 bases short and J 3 bases short, with 9 bases between. CDR3 amino acids: CASSITGTDTQYF. CDR3 sequence (DNA): TGTGCCAGCAGTATAACGGGGACAGATACGCAGTATTTT.

The gene calls are TRBV5-4 and TRBJ2-7; 9 nucleotides match TRBD1. The CDR3 covers 14 residues. Trimming removed 4 bases from V and 5 bases from J; junction bases left unmatched: 7. The germline V gene encodes CDR1 SGHNT and CDR2 YYREEE (reference sequence). CDR3 sequence: CASSVRDRDNEQYF. The DNA for the CDR3 is TGTGCCAGCAGCGTCCGGGACAGGGACAACGAGCAGTACTTC.

This chain uses TRBV18 with TRBJ1-1; 9 bases align to TRBD1. This CDR3 has 12 amino acids. Germline V gives CDR1 KGHSH, CDR2 LQKENI. The J segment lost 7 bases and the V segment lost 8 bases, leaving 5 bases of the junction unmatched. The CDR3 bases are TGTGCCAGCCAAGGGACAGGGAGTGAAGCTTTCTTT. This gives the protein CASQGTGSEAFF.

The chain employs TRBV2 and TRBJ2-3; a possible D gene is TRBD1 (6 bases). The CDR3 is made up of 14 amino acids. Germline assignment: CDR1 SNHLY and CDR2 FYNNEI. Deletions cut 5 bases from V and 4 bases from J, with 13 bases between. In DNA form, the CDR3 reads TGTGCCAGCAGTAAGGGGTGGGGGCCAGATACGCAGTATTTT. This codes for CASSKGWGPDTQYF.

V usage is TRBV6-6 and J usage is TRBJ1-2, with D possibly matching TRBD1 (6 bases). Between the trimmed V and J ends, which lost 6 bases and 3 bases, there was a span of 11 bases. The CDR3 is made up of 13 amino acids. Germline lookup yields CDR1 MNHNY and CDR2 SVGAGI (reference sequence). The CDR3, as DNA: TGTGCCAGCAGGGAAGGACAGTACTATGGCTACACCTTC. Translation: CASREGQYYGYTF.

The rearrangement uses TRBV29-1 and TRBJ1-2; 7 bases line up with TRBD1. The ends lost 1 base at V and 0 bases at J; junction bases unmatched: 5. The CDR3 totals 15 residues. The germline gives CDR1 SQVTM, CDR2 ANQGSEA. Here the CDR3 reads CSVEVRDSTNYGYTF. The CDR3, as DNA: TGCAGCGTTGAAGTTAGGGACAGCACTAACTATGGCTACACCTTC.

This chain uses TRBV30 with TRBJ1-3, with D unclear. V was clipped by 2 bases and J by 4 bases, with 6 bases between them. Germline assignment: CDR1 GTSNPN and CDR2 SVGIG (reference sequence). The CDR3 spans 12 residues. CDR3 DNA sequence: TGTGCCTGGAGTCGAGGAGGAAACACCATATATTTT. Translating it yields CAWSRGGNTIYF.

The V call is TRBV9, the J call TRBJ1-3; a possible D gene is TRBD1 (5 bases). CDR3 size: 16 residues. V lost 3 bases and J 4 bases, leaving 17 bases between the germline ends. Per germline, CDR1 SGDLS and CDR2 YYNGEE. The CDR3 loop reads CASSGRVGSFGNTIYF. The CDR3 DNA sequence: TGTGCCAGCAGCGGCAGGGTAGGATCGTTCGGAAACACCATATATTTT.